These 5 T cell receptor beta chains were sequenced from one sample in a study of a mutant IDH1 vaccine in newly diagnosed glioma. Regarding time point: baseline, week 1 (first vaccination visit). Treatment described: pre-vaccination baseline after standard-of-care therapy. Clones were read by immunoSEQ multiplex PCR, and TCRdb kept only the in-frame ones, dropping some. The repertoire consists of tens of thousands of clones, with roughly 90% occurring once and the leading ten covering about 2.2%. The source material was PBMCs, sampled from a glioma patient treated with radiotherapy, temozolomide or both. These receptors came from a man aged 40-49 years with glioma.

The chain carries TRBV18 and TRBJ2-1; D gene ambiguous. The germline V gene encodes CDR1 KGHSH and CDR2 LQKENI. Trimming pared 6 bases from V and 6 bases from J, leaving 9 bases between. The CDR3 has 12 residues. The CDR3 sequence: CASSPSLNEQFF. Here the CDR3 DNA reads TGTGCCAGCTCCCCCAGCCTCAATGAGCAGTTCTTC.

This chain links TRBV28 with TRBJ1-2; D is uncertain. The germline V gene has CDR1 MDHEN and CDR2 SYDVKM. The CDR3 covers 12 residues. V lost 2 bases, J lost 7 bases, and 8 bases lay in between. This CDR3 is CASSLVGSGYTF. DNA of the CDR3: TGTGCCAGCAGTTTAGTTGGGAGTGGCTACACCTTC.

The chain joins TRBV4-2 to TRBJ2-3; D may be TRBD1 (5 bases). CDR3 length: 18 residues. The germline gives CDR1 LGHNA, CDR2 YNFKEQ. The V and J ends lost 4 bases and 0 bases respectively, with 20 bases between them. CDR3 DNA: TGTGCCAGCAGCCTTCAAGGAATGACAGACACTAGCACAGATACGCAGTATTTT. Amino acid sequence: CASSLQGMTDTSTDTQYF.

The chain recombines TRBV27 with TRBJ1-3; no reliable D call. Germline lookup yields CDR1 MNHEY and CDR2 SMNVEV (reference sequence). V gave up 8 bases and J gave up 3 bases, with 20 bases separating them. This CDR3 is 16 amino acids long. The CDR3 is CASSKAGDGFGNTIYF. The CDR3, as DNA: TGTGCCAGCTCGAAAGCAGGTGATGGCTTTGGAAACACCATATATTTT.

V and J are TRBV7-6 and TRBJ1-4; a weak D match, TRBD1 (6 bases). Germline V gene sequence: CDR1 SGHVS, CDR2 FNYEAQ. The V and J ends lost 5 bases and 7 bases respectively, with 17 bases between them. This CDR3 is built from 15 residues. The CDR3 is CASSPGAGALEKLFF. In DNA form, the CDR3 reads TGTGCCAGCAGCCCCGGGGCGGGGGCGCTTGAAAAACTGTTTTTT.